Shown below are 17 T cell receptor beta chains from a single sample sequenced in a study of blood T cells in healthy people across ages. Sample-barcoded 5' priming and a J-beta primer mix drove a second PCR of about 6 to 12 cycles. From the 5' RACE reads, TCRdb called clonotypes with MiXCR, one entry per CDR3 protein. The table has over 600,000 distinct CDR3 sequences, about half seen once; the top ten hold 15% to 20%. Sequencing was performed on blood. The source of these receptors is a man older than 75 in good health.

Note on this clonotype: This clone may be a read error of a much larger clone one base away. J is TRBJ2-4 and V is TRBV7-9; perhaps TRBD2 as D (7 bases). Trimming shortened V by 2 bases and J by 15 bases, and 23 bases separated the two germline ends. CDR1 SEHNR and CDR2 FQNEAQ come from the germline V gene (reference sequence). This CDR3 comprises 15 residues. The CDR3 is CASSLWVGGPQSWYF. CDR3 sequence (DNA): TGTGCCAGCAGCTTATGGGTCGGGGGGCCACAATCCTGGTACTTC.

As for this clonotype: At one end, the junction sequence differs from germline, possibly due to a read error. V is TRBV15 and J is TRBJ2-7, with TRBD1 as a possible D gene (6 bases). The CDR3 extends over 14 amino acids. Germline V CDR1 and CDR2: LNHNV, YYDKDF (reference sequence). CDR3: CVTSRDRLGAEQYF. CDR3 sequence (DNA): TGTGTCACCAGCAGAGATCGTTTGGGGGCCGAGCAGTACTTC.

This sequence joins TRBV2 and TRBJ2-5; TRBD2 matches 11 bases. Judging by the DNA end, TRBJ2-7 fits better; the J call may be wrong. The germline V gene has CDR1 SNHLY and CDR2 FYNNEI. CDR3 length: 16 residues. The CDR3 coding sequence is TGTGCCAGCAGTGGACTAGCGGGACTCTTGGGGTACGAGCAGTACTTC. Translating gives CASSGLAGLLGYEQYF.

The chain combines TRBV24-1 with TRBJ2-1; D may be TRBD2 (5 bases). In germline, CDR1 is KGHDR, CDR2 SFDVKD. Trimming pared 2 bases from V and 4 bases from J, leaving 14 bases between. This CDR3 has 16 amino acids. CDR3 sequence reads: CATSDSQRTLYNEQFF. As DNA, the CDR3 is TGTGCCACCAGTGATTCCCAGCGGACCCTTTACAATGAGCAGTTCTTC.

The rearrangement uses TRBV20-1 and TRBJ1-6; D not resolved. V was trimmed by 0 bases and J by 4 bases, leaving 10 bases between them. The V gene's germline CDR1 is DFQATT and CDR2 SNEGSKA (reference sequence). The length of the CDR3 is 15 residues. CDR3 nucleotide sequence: TGCAGTGCTAGAGATCCGACGGATTATAATTCACCCCTCCACTTT. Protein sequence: CSARDPTDYNSPLHF.

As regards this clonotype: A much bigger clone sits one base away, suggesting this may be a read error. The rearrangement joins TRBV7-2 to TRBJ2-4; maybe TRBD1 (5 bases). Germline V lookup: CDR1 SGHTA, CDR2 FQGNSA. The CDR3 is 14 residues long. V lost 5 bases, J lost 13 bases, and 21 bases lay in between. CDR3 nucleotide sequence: TGTGCCAGCAGCCCTCAGGGAAATAGCTACGGGCAGTACTTC. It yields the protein CASSPQGNSYGQYF.

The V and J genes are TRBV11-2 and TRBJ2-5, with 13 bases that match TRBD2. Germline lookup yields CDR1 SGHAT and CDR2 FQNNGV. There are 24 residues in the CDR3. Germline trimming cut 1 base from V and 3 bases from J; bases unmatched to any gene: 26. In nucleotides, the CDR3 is TGTGCCAGCAGCTTAGGACTAGCGGGAGGCGGAGGGCTAGCGGGAGGGCCCGTCAAAGAGACCCAGTACTTC. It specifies CASSLGLAGGGGLAGGPVKETQYF.

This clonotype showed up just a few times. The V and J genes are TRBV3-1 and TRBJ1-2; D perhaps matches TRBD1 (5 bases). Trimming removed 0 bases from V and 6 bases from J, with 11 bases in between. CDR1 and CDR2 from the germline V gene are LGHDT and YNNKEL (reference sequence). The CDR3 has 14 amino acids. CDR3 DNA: TGTGCCAGCAGCCAAGATTTGGGACGTAATGGCTACACCTTC. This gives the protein CASSQDLGRNGYTF.

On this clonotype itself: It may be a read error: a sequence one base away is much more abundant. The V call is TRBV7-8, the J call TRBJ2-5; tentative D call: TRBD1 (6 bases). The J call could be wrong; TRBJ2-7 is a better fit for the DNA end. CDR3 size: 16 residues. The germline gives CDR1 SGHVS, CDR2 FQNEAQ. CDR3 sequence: CAGSQTGYWSVFEQYF. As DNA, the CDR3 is TGTGCCGGCAGCCAGACAGGCTATTGGTCGGTGTTCGAGCAGTACTTC.

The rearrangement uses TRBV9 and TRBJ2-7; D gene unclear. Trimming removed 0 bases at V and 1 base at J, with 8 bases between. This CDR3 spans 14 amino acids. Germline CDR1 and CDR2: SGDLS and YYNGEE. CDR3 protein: CASSVDAGSYEQYF. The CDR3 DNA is TGTGCCAGCAGCGTAGACGCAGGTTCCTACGAGCAGTACTTC.

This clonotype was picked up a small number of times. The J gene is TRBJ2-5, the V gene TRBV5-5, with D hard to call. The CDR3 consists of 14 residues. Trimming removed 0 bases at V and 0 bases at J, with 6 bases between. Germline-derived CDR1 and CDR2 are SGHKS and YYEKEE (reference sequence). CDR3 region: CASSLGPDQETQYF. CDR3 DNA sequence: TGTGCCAGCAGCTTGGGTCCAGACCAAGAGACCCAGTACTTC.

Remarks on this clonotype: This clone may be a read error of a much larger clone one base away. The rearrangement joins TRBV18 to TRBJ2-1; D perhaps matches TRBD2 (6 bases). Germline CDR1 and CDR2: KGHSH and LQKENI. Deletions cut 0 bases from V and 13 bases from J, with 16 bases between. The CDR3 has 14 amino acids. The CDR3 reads CASSPPGGMETQFF. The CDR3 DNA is TGTGCCAGCTCACCACCGGGCGGGATGGAGACCCAGTTCTTC.

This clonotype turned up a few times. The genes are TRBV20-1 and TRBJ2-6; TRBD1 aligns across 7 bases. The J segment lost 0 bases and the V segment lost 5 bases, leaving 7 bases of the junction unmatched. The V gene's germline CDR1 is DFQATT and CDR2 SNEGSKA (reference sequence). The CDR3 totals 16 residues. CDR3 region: CSARRDSYSGANVLTF. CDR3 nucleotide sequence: TGCAGTGCTCGCCGGGACAGCTACTCTGGGGCCAACGTCCTGACTTTC.

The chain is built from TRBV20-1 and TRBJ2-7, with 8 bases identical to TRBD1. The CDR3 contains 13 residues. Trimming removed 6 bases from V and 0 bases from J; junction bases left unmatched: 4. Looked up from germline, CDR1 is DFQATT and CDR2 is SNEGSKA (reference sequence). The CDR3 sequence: CSADDRGSYEQYF. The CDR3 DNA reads TGCAGTGCAGATGACAGGGGCTCCTACGAGCAGTACTTC.

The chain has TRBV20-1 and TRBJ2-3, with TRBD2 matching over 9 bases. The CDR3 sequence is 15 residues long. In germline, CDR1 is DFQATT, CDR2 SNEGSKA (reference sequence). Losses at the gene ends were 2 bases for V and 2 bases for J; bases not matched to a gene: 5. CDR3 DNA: TGCAGTGCTAGAATTAGCGGGAGAATCACAGATACGCAGTATTTT. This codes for CSARISGRITDTQYF.

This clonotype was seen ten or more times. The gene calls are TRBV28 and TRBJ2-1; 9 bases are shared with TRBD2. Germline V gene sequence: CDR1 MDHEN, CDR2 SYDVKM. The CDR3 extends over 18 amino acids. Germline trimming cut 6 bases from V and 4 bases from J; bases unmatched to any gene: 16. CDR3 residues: CASSPTRGAGGGYNEQFF. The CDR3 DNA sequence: TGTGCCAGCAGCCCAACTCGCGGTGCGGGAGGGGGATACAATGAGCAGTTCTTC.

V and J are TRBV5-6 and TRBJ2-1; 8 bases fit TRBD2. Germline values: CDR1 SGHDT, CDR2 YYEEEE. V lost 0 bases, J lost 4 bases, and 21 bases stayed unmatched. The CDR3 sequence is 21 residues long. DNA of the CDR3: TGTGCCAGCAGCTTGGAGGGGTCAGGGTTCAGTGAAGCGGGAGCATACAATGAGCAGTTCTTC. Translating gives CASSLEGSGFSEAGAYNEQFF. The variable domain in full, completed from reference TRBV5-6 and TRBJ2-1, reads DAGVTQSPTHLIKTRGQQVTLRCSPKSGHDTVSWYQQALGQGPQFIFQYYEEEERQRGNFPDRFSGHQFPNYSSELNVNALLLGDSALYLCASSLEGSGFSEAGAYNEQFFGPGTRLTVL.